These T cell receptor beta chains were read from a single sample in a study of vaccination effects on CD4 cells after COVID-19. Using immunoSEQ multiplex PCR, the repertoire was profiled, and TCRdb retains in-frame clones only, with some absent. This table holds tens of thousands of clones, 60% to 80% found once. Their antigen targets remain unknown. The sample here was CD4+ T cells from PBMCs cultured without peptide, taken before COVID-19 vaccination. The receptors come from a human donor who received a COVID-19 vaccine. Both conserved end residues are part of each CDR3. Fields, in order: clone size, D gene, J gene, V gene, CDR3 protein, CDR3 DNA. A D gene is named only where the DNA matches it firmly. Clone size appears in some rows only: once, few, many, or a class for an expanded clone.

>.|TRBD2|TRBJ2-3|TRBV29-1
CSTSLAGGGTDTQYF
TGCAGCACTAGCCTAGCGGGAGGGGGCACAGATACACAGTATTTT
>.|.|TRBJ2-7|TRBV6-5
CASSYSSPVISYEQYF
TGTGCCAGCAGTTACTCGAGTCCGGTGATCTCCTACGAGCAGTACTTC
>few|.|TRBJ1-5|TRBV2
CASSEGRVQPQHF
TGTGCCAGCAGTGAGGGAAGGGTGCAGCCCCAGCATTTT
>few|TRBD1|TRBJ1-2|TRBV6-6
CASSPGTGYGYTF
TGTGCCAGCAGCCCCGGGACAGGCTATGGCTACACCTTC
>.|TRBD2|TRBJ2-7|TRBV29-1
CSVDTGTSGGRQYF
TGCAGCGTCGACACCGGGACTAGCGGGGGAAGGCAGTACTTC
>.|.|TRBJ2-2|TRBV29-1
CSVEVLGRSSNTGELFF
TGCAGCGTTGAGGTACTCGGCCGCAGTTCGAACACCGGGGAGCTGTTTTTT
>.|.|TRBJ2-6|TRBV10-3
CATAGSGANVLTF
TGTGCCACCGCTGGGAGTGGGGCCAACGTCCTGACTTTC
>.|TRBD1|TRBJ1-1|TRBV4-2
CASSQDPGPRGTEAFF
TGTGCCAGCAGCCAAGACCCTGGGCCCAGGGGGACTGAAGCTTTCTTT
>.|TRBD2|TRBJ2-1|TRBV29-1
CSVGLRGLAGGKIYNEQFF
TGCAGCGTTGGCCTCAGAGGACTAGCGGGGGGCAAGATCTACAATGAGCAGTTCTTC
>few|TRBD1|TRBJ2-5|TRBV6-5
CASRHGTEETQYF
TGTGCCAGCAGGCACGGGACAGAAGAGACCCAGTACTTC
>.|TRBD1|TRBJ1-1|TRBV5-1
CASSSDRVGTEAFF
TGCGCCAGCAGCTCTGACAGGGTAGGCACTGAAGCTTTCTTT
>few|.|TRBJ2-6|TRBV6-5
CASSYRGSGANVLTF
TGTGCCAGCAGTTACAGGGGCTCTGGGGCCAACGTCCTGACTTTC
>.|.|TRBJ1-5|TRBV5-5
CASSSGDSNQPQHF
TGTGCCAGCAGCTCGGGGGATAGCAATCAGCCCCAGCATTTT
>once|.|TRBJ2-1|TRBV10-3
CAISRQIYNEQFF
TGTGCCATCAGTAGACAGATCTACAATGAGCAGTTCTTC
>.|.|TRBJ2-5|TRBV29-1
CSVGGSRETQYF
TGCAGCGTTGGAGGGTCACGGGAGACCCAGTACTTC
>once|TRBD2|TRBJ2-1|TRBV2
CASTGTSGSSYNEQFF
TGTGCCAGCACCGGGACTAGCGGGAGCTCCTACAATGAGCAGTTCTTC
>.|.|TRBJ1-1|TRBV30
CAWSRKVGVGGTEAFF
TGTGCCTGGAGTCGAAAAGTGGGGGTCGGTGGGACTGAAGCTTTCTTT
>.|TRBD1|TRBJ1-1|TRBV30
CAWTKKGQGNTEAFF
TGTGCCTGGACCAAAAAAGGACAGGGGAACACTGAAGCTTTCTTT
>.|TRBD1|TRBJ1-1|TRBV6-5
CASSQQGYTEAFF
TGTGCCAGCAGTCAACAGGGGTACACTGAAGCTTTCTTT
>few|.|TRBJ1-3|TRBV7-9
CASSLWTAETGNTIYF
TGTGCCAGCAGCTTATGGACAGCCGAGACGGGAAACACCATATATTTT